The 14 T cell receptor beta chains below all came from one sample that was sequenced in a study of blood T cell repertoires in COVID-19. Only in-frame clones appear in the TCRdb table, and some are missing; sequencing was by immunoSEQ multiplex PCR. The table lists over 30,000 clones, over 60% of them singletons. Sequencing was performed on peripheral blood. The receptors were sampled from a human donor in a cohort sampled during active COVID-19.

On this clone itself: Sequence at one end of the junction differs from germline and may be a read error. The chain has TRBV23-1 and TRBJ1-2; no clear D. TRBV23-1 belongs to the ORF category, with a function that is uncertain. This CDR3 is 17 amino acids long. The CDR3 DNA sequence: TGCGCCGGCAGTCAGACCGGAAGCGGGGTCTTACCCTATGGCTACACCTTC. As protein: CAGSQTGSGVLPYGYTF.

V is TRBV30 and J is TRBJ2-5, with D possibly matching TRBD1 (5 bases). The CDR3 length is 15 residues. The V gene lost 0 bases and the J gene lost 1 base, with 12 bases spanning the gap. Germline CDR1 GTSNPN, CDR2 SVGIG (reference sequence). This chain's CDR3 is CAWSVGAMAQETQYF. The CDR3 DNA sequence: TGTGCCTGGAGTGTAGGGGCGATGGCCCAAGAGACCCAGTACTTC.

The chain recombines TRBV30 with TRBJ1-2; TRBD1 agrees at 7 bases. The CDR3 is 15 residues long. CDR1 and CDR2 (germline): GTSNPN, SVGIG (reference sequence). Germline trimming cut 3 bases from V and 3 bases from J; bases unmatched to any gene: 10. The CDR3 bases are TGTGCCTGGAGCCGCGGGGTAGGGGGCGACTATGGCTACACCTTC. As protein: CAWSRGVGGDYGYTF.

The chain joins TRBV7-8 to TRBJ1-6; D remains ambiguous. CDR1 and CDR2 from the germline V gene are SGHVS and FQNEAQ. The CDR3 has 14 residues. Trimming left V 6 bases short and J 7 bases short, with 13 bases between. This CDR3 is CASRTEVGNSPLHF. In nucleotides, the CDR3 is TGTGCCAGCAGGACGGAGGTGGGGAATTCACCCCTCCACTTT.

The rearrangement links TRBV19 to TRBJ2-1, with 7 bases aligning to TRBD2. The CDR3 sequence is 14 residues long. CDR1 is LNHDA, CDR2 SQIVND, per germline (reference sequence). V shed 6 bases and J 7 bases; nucleotides not matched to a gene: 9. This CDR3 is CASSDLWGGNEQFF. Written as DNA, the CDR3 is TGTGCCAGTAGCGATCTCTGGGGGGGAAATGAGCAGTTCTTC.

The CDR3 reads CASSGSTSGGWGIQYF. The CDR3, as DNA: TGTGCCAGCAGTGGTTCGACTAGCGGGGGATGGGGCATTCAGTACTTC. The gene calls are TRBV6-1 and TRBJ2-4, with 12 bases aligning to TRBD2. Looked up from germline, CDR1 is MNHNS and CDR2 is SASEGT. The CDR3 runs 16 residues. The ends lost 4 bases at V and 9 bases at J; junction bases unmatched: 10.

The chain uses TRBV2 and TRBJ2-3, with D maybe TRBD1 (5 bases). The germline CDR1 and CDR2 sequences are SNHLY and FYNNEI. This CDR3 comprises 14 residues. Trimming shortened V by 4 bases and J by 3 bases, and 11 bases separated the two germline ends. The CDR3 bases are TGTGCCAGCAGTGCAGGGATTAGGACAGATACGCAGTATTTT. Its translation: CASSAGIRTDTQYF.

This clone showed up just once. V is TRBV2 and J is TRBJ1-6; TRBD1 might be the D (5 bases). This CDR3 comprises 13 residues. Germline CDR1 is SNHLY and CDR2 is FYNNEI. V gave up 7 bases and J gave up 4 bases, with 8 bases separating them. DNA for the CDR3: TGTGCCAGCAAACCAGGGTATAATTCACCCCTCCACTTT. Residues: CASKPGYNSPLHF. The entire variable domain, with the rest obtained from reference TRBV2 and TRBJ1-6, is as follows: EPEVTQTPSHQVTQMGQEVILRCVPISNHLYFYWYRQILGQKVEFLVSFYNNEISEKSEIFDDQFSVERPDGSNFTLKIRSTKLEDSAMYFCASKPGYNSPLHFGNGTRLTVT.

The chain employs TRBV4-2 and TRBJ2-7; tentative D call: TRBD1 (5 bases). V gave up 1 base and J gave up 0 bases, with 10 bases separating them. The CDR3 consists of 15 residues. Germline V gives CDR1 LGHNA, CDR2 YNFKEQ. The CDR3 reads CASSQGGVSSYEQYF. The CDR3 nucleotides read TGTGCCAGCAGCCAAGGGGGCGTCAGCTCCTACGAGCAGTACTTC.

This clone was seen a handful of times. The CDR3 reads CASSRGDPYEQYF. The CDR3 nucleotides read TGCGCCAGCAGTCGCGGGGACCCCTACGAGCAGTACTTC. The rearrangement joins TRBV23-1 to TRBJ2-7, with a weak D call TRBD2 (6 bases). Being an ORF, TRBV23-1 has a function that is uncertain. This CDR3 is built from 13 residues. Trimming took 4 bases from V and 2 from J, leaving 9 bases between them.

The table lists this clone with a few counts. The J gene is TRBJ1-1, the V gene TRBV6-5, with unresolved D. The V gene lost 5 bases and the J gene lost 7 bases, with 11 bases spanning the gap. Germline CDR1 MNHEY, CDR2 SVGAGI. The CDR3 has 12 residues. The CDR3 spells CASSLSGSEAFF. The DNA for the CDR3 is TGTGCCAGCAGTCTGTCGGGGAGTGAAGCTTTCTTT.

The V call is TRBV11-2, the J call TRBJ2-1; 14 bases agree with TRBD2. The germline gives CDR1 SGHAT, CDR2 FQNNGV. With V trimmed by 5 bases and J by 7 bases, 7 bases remained unmatched. The CDR3 totals 16 residues. CDR3 sequence reads: CASSPGTSGGQNEQFF. CDR3 bases: TGTGCCAGCAGCCCGGGGACTAGCGGGGGCCAAAATGAGCAGTTCTTC. Supplemented by reference TRBV11-2 and TRBJ2-1, the full variable domain reads EAGVAQSPRYKIIEKRQSVAFWCNPISGHATLYWYQQILGQGPKLLIQFQNNGVVDDSQLPKDRFSAERLKGVDSTLKIQPAKLEDSAVYLCASSPGTSGGQNEQFFGPGTRLTVL.

Note on this clone: Other DNA sequences in the same sample also yield this CDR3. This chain joins TRBV27 and TRBJ2-5; 9 bases fit TRBD2. Germline CDR1 is MNHEY and CDR2 is SMNVEV (reference sequence). After removal of 2 bases from V and 5 bases from J, the junction contained 6 bases not matched to a gene. The CDR3 extends over 15 amino acids. CDR3 amino acids: CASSLRAGGRETQYF. CDR3 coding DNA: TGTGCCAGCAGTTTACGAGCGGGGGGCCGGGAGACCCAGTACTTC.

The chain carries TRBV7-8 and TRBJ2-1; 14 bases agree with TRBD2. This CDR3 spans 14 amino acids. Germline assignment: CDR1 SGHVS and CDR2 FQNEAQ. After removal of 5 bases from V and 9 bases from J, the junction contained 3 bases not matched to a gene. CDR3: CASSPGLAGVEQFF. In DNA, the CDR3 is TGTGCCAGCAGCCCGGGACTAGCGGGAGTTGAGCAGTTCTTC.